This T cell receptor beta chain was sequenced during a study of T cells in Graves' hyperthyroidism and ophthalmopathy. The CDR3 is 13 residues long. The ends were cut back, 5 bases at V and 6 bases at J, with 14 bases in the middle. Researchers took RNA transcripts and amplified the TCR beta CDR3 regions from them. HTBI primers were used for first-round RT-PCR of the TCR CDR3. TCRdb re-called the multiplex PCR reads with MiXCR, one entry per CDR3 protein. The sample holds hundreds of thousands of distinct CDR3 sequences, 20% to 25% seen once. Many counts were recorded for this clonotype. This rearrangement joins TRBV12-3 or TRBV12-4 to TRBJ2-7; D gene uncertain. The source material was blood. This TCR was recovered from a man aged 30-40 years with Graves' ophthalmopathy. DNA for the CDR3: TGTGCCAGCAGTGTCAGTCGTGGCCTCGAGCAGTACTTC. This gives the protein CASSVSRGLEQYF.